The table lists the clone carrying this T cell receptor beta chain with many counts. The antigen remains unidentified. The library was built from approximately 400 ng RNA with molecular barcoded adaptors for alpha/delta and beta/gamma chains. MiXCR, applied by TCRdb to the reads, yields one record per CDR3 protein. The sample lists about 50,000 distinct CDR3 sequences; 20% were seen once. These data belong to a study of read filtering for tumor transcriptome and immune sequencing. In the study overall: After DNase treatment, RNA was made into whole-transcriptome libraries. TCR-mapped reads were about 3.5 to 10.27 million with IR-seq versus 85 to 1273 with RNA-seq.

Study conclusions and caveats: Dropping single-read clonotypes raised IR-seq and RNA-seq shared-clonotype correlation. IR-seq captured clonotypes deeper and more reliably than RNA-seq.

The CDR3 has 15 amino acids. The germline gives CDR1 MDHEN, CDR2 SYDVKM. V was trimmed by 2 bases and J by 10 bases, leaving 18 bases between them. The source of this sequence is a donor aged 40 or over with multiple myeloma. The J gene is TRBJ2-1, the V gene TRBV28; the D call may be TRBD1 or TRBD2 (5 bases each). Sequencing used a population of CD138-negative cells sorted from bone marrow. CDR3 loop: CASSLGGGPSVEQFF. CDR3 coding DNA: TGTGCCAGCAGTTTAGGTGGGGGACCCTCGGTCGAGCAGTTCTTC.